These T cell receptor beta chains were read from a single sample in a study of response to subunit inactivated influenza vaccine. TCRdb itself ran the RT-PCR reads through MiXCR, one entry per CDR3 protein. The sample holds fewer than 650,000 distinct CDR3 sequences, 10% to 15% seen once. Sequencing used PBMCs from blood, obtained about 40 days after vaccination. Receptors originate from a middle-aged man who received an inactivated influenza vaccine. CDR3s include the opening cysteine and the closing phenylalanine or tryptophan. A D gene is named only where the DNA matches it firmly. Some rows mark clone size as missing; the rest say once, few, many or name a class of expanded clone.

TRBV11-2	NA	many	TRBJ1-1	CASSRRLARRNTEAFF	TGTGCCAGCAGCCGAAGGCTGGCCAGACGGAACACTGAAGCTTTCTTT
TRBV20-1	NA	few	TRBJ2-1	CSASGRSDEQFF	TGCAGTGCTAGCGGGAGAAGCGATGAGCAGTTCTTC
TRBV15	NA	NA	TRBJ1-1	CATRGGDRLMDEAFF	TGTGCCACGCGGGGCGGTGACAGGTTAATGGATGAAGCTTTCTTT
TRBV20-1	TRBD2	NA	TRBJ2-1	CCARDPGSGRGLDNEQFF	TGCTGTGCTAGAGATCCGGGTAGCGGGAGGGGTTTAGACAATGAGCAGTTCTTC
TRBV7-9	NA	NA	TRBJ2-1	CASSLGGWKQFF	TGTGCCAGCAGCTTAGGTGGGTGGAAGCAGTTCTTC
TRBV6-1	NA	few	TRBJ2-7	CASRRHGSYEQYF	TGTGCCAGCCGACGACACGGCTCCTACGAGCAGTACTTC
TRBV4-3	TRBD1	few	TRBJ1-2	CASSQNLGDRSSYTF	TGCGCCAGCAGCCAGAACCTGGGGGACAGGAGTAGCTACACCTTC
TRBV29-1	NA	few	TRBJ1-2	CSVEQATGSYTF	TGCAGCGTTGAACAGGCTACGGGTAGCTACACCTTC
TRBV9	TRBD1	few	TRBJ2-7	CASSAGQGANYEQYF	TGTGCCAGCAGCGCCGGACAGGGGGCGAATTACGAGCAGTACTTC
TRBV5-1	NA	many	TRBJ1-2	CASSSTPTGDNGYTF	TGCGCCAGCAGCTCAACCCCGACAGGAGATAATGGCTACACCTTC
TRBV5-4	NA	few	TRBJ2-2	CASSLGRGVTGELFF	TGTGCCAGCAGCTTGGGCAGGGGAGTCACCGGGGAGCTGTTTTTT
TRBV20-1	NA	many	TRBJ2-4	CSARASVPGLAKNIQYF	TGCAGTGCTAGAGCTAGCGTTCCAGGGCTAGCCAAAAACATTCAGTACTTC
TRBV4-1	TRBD1	few	TRBJ2-7	CASSWVGQGYEQYF	TGCGCCAGCAGCTGGGTGGGACAGGGTTACGAGCAGTACTTC
TRBV4-2	NA	NA	TRBJ2-3	CASSPGHLCSTDTQYF	TGTGCCAGCAGCCCGGGACACCTCTGTAGCACAGATACGCAGTATTTT
TRBV2	NA	NA	TRBJ1-5	CASRTLGSGQPQHF	TGTGCCAGCAGGACCTTGGGGTCCGGTCAGCCCCAGCATTTT
TRBV6-2/TRBV6-3	NA	few	TRBJ2-3	CASSYHVSDTQYF	TGTGCCAGCAGTTACCACGTTTCGGATACGCAGTATTTT
TRBV5-1	NA	NA	TRBJ1-2	CASSWMGDSGYGYTF	TGCGCCAGCAGCTGGATGGGTGACAGCGGCTATGGCTACACCTTC
TRBV7-9	NA	few	TRBJ1-2	CASSFSGQVYGYTF	TGTGCCAGCAGCTTCTCGGGCCAGGTCTATGGCTACACCTTC
TRBV5-5	NA	few	TRBJ2-7	CASSLATGTSYEQYF	TGTGCCAGCAGCTTGGCCACAGGGACATCCTACGAGCAGTACTTC
TRBV19	NA	few	TRBJ1-5	CASTPPGYDQPQHF	TGTGCCAGTACTCCTCCAGGGTACGATCAGCCCCAGCATTTT
TRBV11-2	TRBD2	NA	TRBJ2-3	CASSFSLTSGRESDTQYF	TGTGCCAGCAGCTTCTCCTTGACTAGCGGGAGGGAATCAGATACGCAGTATTTT
TRBV28	NA	few	TRBJ1-2	CASSSPSGGYTF	TGTGCCAGCAGTTCGCCCTCGGGGGGCTACACCTTC
TRBV18	NA	NA	TRBJ1-4	CASSEQKEKLFF	TGTGCCAGCTCAGAACAAAAGGAAAAACTGTTTTTT
TRBV5-1	TRBD1	many	TRBJ2-3	CASSRQGQGADTQYF	TGCGCCAGCAGCCGTCAAGGACAGGGGGCAGATACGCAGTATTTT
TRBV29-1	TRBD2	few	TRBJ2-1	CSARTSGRRSYNEQFF	TGCAGCGCACGGACTAGCGGGAGGCGCTCCTACAATGAGCAGTTCTTC
TRBV7-3	TRBD1	NA	TRBJ2-5	CASSLRGGDIQETQYF	TGTGCCAGCAGCTTAAGAGGGGGCGATATCCAAGAGACCCAGTACTTC
TRBV3-1	NA	NA	TRBJ2-3	CASSLSSVGGDTQYF	TGTGCCAGCAGTCTCTCTAGCGTTGGGGGAGATACGCAGTATTTT
TRBV4-3	NA	many	TRBJ2-7	CASSQGAASYEQYF	TGCGCCAGCAGCCAAGGAGCTGCGTCCTACGAGCAGTACTTC
TRBV6-2/TRBV6-3	NA	few	TRBJ2-7	CASRRTNEQYF	TGTGCCAGCAGACGTACAAACGAGCAGTACTTC
TRBV5-1	NA	NA	TRBJ2-5	CASSLGGPGRQETQYF	TGCGCCAGCAGCTTGGGGGGGCCCGGCCGCCAAGAGACCCAGTACTTC
TRBV7-2	NA	NA	TRBJ2-3	CASSLAQGGTDTQYF	TGTGCCAGCAGCTTAGCGCAAGGGGGCACAGATACGCAGTATTTT
TRBV10-3	TRBD2	NA	TRBJ2-1	CAISERAGGHNEQFF	TGTGCCATCAGTGAGCGGGCGGGGGGACACAATGAGCAGTTCTTC
TRBV5-6	NA	many	TRBJ2-1	CASSSQGVEQFF	TGTGCCAGCAGCTCACAGGGAGTTGAGCAGTTCTTC
TRBV24-1	TRBD1	NA	TRBJ2-5	CATSDAGTGAYETQYF	TGTGCCACCAGTGACGCCGGGACAGGGGCTTACGAGACCCAGTACTTC
TRBV9	NA	NA	TRBJ1-3	CASSVGQISGNTIYF	TGTGCCAGCAGCGTAGGACAGATCTCTGGAAACACCATATATTTT
TRBV20-1	TRBD1	NA	TRBJ2-7	CSARDLGQGSFSHEQYF	TGCAGTGCTAGAGATCTGGGACAGGGTTCCTTTAGCCACGAGCAGTACTTC
TRBV6-2/TRBV6-3	TRBD1	few	TRBJ2-7	CASSYSSRGRLSSEQYF	TGTGCCAGCAGTTACTCGAGTAGGGGGCGTCTATCTTCCGAGCAGTACTTC
TRBV9	NA	few	TRBJ1-1	CASSVGETEAFF	TGTGCCAGCAGCGTTGGAGAAACTGAAGCTTTCTTT
TRBV7-2	TRBD2	NA	TRBJ2-2	CASVRAGGRSTGELFF	TGTGCCAGCGTTCGAGCGGGGGGGCGGAGCACCGGGGAGCTGTTTTTT
TRBV12-3/TRBV12-4	NA	many	TRBJ1-2	CASSLVTNYGYTF	TGTGCCAGCAGTTTGGTCACAAACTATGGCTACACCTTC
TRBV12-3/TRBV12-4	NA	few	TRBJ1-4	CASSLAGAVGKLFF	TGTGCCAGCAGTTTAGCAGGGGCAGTTGGAAAACTGTTTTTT
TRBV20-1	NA	many	TRBJ2-2	CSAREVPNTGELFF	TGCAGTGCTAGAGAGGTGCCGAACACCGGGGAGCTGTTTTTT